The 16 T cell receptor beta chains listed next were all sequenced from one sample in a study of T cell responses to AZD1222 COVID-19 vaccine. Profiled with immunoSEQ multiplex PCR; TCRdb holds only in-frame clones, not every one. The sample carries some 130,000 clones, about 90% recorded once. Sequencing was performed on peripheral blood, taken on day 0 of AZD1222 vaccination. These receptors were collected from an adult in good health.

The chain uses TRBV7-9 and TRBJ2-7; 11 bases match TRBD1. The CDR3 is made up of 14 amino acids. Germline V lookup: CDR1 SEHNR, CDR2 FQNEAQ (reference sequence). V dropped 5 bases and J dropped 4; count of bases not matched to a gene: 4. The CDR3 protein is CASSKGQGGYEQYF. In DNA, the CDR3 is TGTGCCAGCAGCAAGGGACAGGGGGGGTACGAGCAGTACTTC. The entire variable domain, with the rest obtained from reference TRBV7-9 and TRBJ2-7, is as follows: DTGVSQNPRHKITKRGQNVTFRCDPISEHNRLYWYRQTLGQGPEFLTYFQNEAQLEKSRLLSDRFSAERPKGSFSTLEIQRTEQGDSAMYLCASSKGQGGYEQYFGPGTRLTVT.

Only one count was recorded for this clone. The chain joins TRBV7-3 to TRBJ2-2; 8 bases are a match to TRBD1. V shed 6 bases, J shed 6 bases, and the junction held 9 bases outside the gene matches. The CDR3 has 15 residues. Germline-derived CDR1 and CDR2 are SGHTA and FQGTGA. This chain's CDR3 is CASRETGQAAGELFF. The CDR3 coding sequence is TGTGCCAGCAGGGAAACGGGACAGGCGGCCGGGGAGCTGTTTTTT.

This sequence joins TRBV7-9 and TRBJ2-7; 9 nucleotides align to TRBD1. Trimming at V came to 5 bases and at J to 5 bases, leaving 7 bases not matched to a gene. Germline V gives CDR1 SEHNR, CDR2 FQNEAQ (reference sequence). The CDR3 has 14 residues. The CDR3 here is CASSPPGTGNEQYF. In nucleotides, the CDR3 is TGTGCCAGCAGCCCCCCCGGGACAGGGAACGAGCAGTACTTC.

The chain is built from TRBV5-7 and TRBJ1-1; TRBD1 is a possible D gene (5 bases). TRBV5-7 has ORF status, its function being uncertain. The CDR3 runs 16 residues. V was shortened by 0 bases and J by 3 bases, with 15 bases between the two germline ends. CDR3 sequence: CASSLGSGGEDTEAFF. Written as DNA, the CDR3 is TGTGCCAGCAGCTTGGGCTCGGGGGGAGAGGACACTGAAGCTTTCTTT.

The chain uses TRBV19 and TRBJ1-5; 10 nucleotides line up with TRBD1. The CDR3 totals 14 residues. V shed 4 bases, J shed 5 bases, and the junction held 2 bases outside the gene matches. Per the germline V gene, CDR1 is LNHDA and CDR2 is SQIVND (reference sequence). The CDR3 DNA sequence: TGTGCCAGTAGTAGACAGGGGGCATATCAGCCCCAGCATTTT. It translates to CASSRQGAYQPQHF. The entire variable domain, with the rest obtained from reference TRBV19 and TRBJ1-5, is as follows: DGGITQSPKYLFRKEGQNVTLSCEQNLNHDAMYWYRQDPGQGLRLIYYSQIVNDFQKGDIAEGYSVSREKKESFPLTVTSAQKNPTAFYLCASSRQGAYQPQHFGDGTRLSIL.

The chain employs TRBV30 and TRBJ2-7; D not certain. The CDR3 is made up of 12 amino acids. The V gene's germline CDR1 is GTSNPN and CDR2 SVGIG (reference sequence). The V end was cut by 3 bases, the J end by 2 bases, with 8 bases between. The DNA of the CDR3 is TGTGCCTGGAGGAGGCTTCCCTACGAGCAGTACTTC. Translation gives CAWRRLPYEQYF.

The chain recombines TRBV6-5 with TRBJ2-5; D is uncertain. Trimming cost V 5 bases and J 0 bases, with 10 bases left between them. Germline loops: CDR1 MNHEY, CDR2 SVGAGI. The CDR3 sequence is 14 residues long. In DNA, the CDR3 is TGTGCCAGCAGTCCGCTGGGCGACCAAGAGACCCAGTACTTC. Its protein is CASSPLGDQETQYF.

The chain combines TRBV9 with TRBJ2-1; TRBD2 aligns across 7 bases. Per germline, CDR1 SGDLS and CDR2 YYNGEE. This CDR3 has 15 amino acids. V lost 4 bases, J lost 1 base, and 5 bases stayed unmatched. CDR3 nucleotides: TGTGCCAGCAGCATCAGCGGGGCGTCCTACAATGAGCAGTTCTTC. Amino acids: CASSISGASYNEQFF.

The rearrangement links TRBV6-5 to TRBJ2-7, with TRBD1 matching over 9 bases. The V gene end was trimmed by 4 bases and the J gene end by 0 bases; junction bases not matched to a gene: 4. Germline V lookup: CDR1 MNHEY, CDR2 SVGAGI. This CDR3 is built from 15 residues. CDR3 amino acids: CASSSSTGGSYEQYF. CDR3 DNA: TGTGCCAGCAGTTCATCGACAGGGGGCTCCTACGAGCAGTACTTC.

The CDR3 spells CASSYLGGPQETQYF. DNA of the CDR3: TGTGCCAGCAGCTATCTGGGGGGCCCCCAAGAGACCCAGTACTTC. The chain is built from TRBV7-2 and TRBJ2-5; either TRBD1 or TRBD2 may supply D (6 bases each). This CDR3 has 15 amino acids. V was pared by 4 bases and J by 1 base, with 13 bases between. Germline assignment: CDR1 SGHTA and CDR2 FQGNSA.

This chain connects TRBV15 to TRBJ2-5, with D hard to call. V was shortened by 0 bases and J by 4 bases, with 12 bases between the two germline ends. Per the germline V gene, CDR1 is LNHNV and CDR2 is YYDKDF (reference sequence). This CDR3 contains 15 residues. CDR3 bases: TGTGCCACCAGCAGAGATCAAGGCGTTGGAGAGACCCAGTACTTC. Translating it yields CATSRDQGVGETQYF.

This clone was counted between two and nine times. This chain joins TRBV5-4 and TRBJ2-3, with D tentatively TRBD1 (5 bases). The CDR3 is 13 residues long. V dropped 3 bases and J dropped 3 bases, with 8 bases sitting between them. Per germline, CDR1 SGHNT and CDR2 YYREEE (reference sequence). CDR3 protein: CASSWRQTDTQYF. In nucleotides, the CDR3 is TGTGCCAGCAGCTGGAGACAGACAGATACGCAGTATTTT.

CDR3 amino acids: CASSETVYEQYF. CDR3 sequence (DNA): TGTGCCAGCAGTGAAACGGTGTACGAGCAGTACTTC. J is TRBJ2-7 and V is TRBV6-1; D ambiguous. This CDR3 is built from 12 residues. Trimming shortened V by 2 bases and J by 4 bases, and 6 bases separated the two germline ends. Per germline, CDR1 MNHNS and CDR2 SASEGT.

This chain links TRBV19 with TRBJ1-4; D unclear. This CDR3 region has 13 residues. The ends were cut back, 7 bases at V and 5 bases at J, with 11 bases in the middle. Germline CDR1 and CDR2: LNHDA and SQIVND (reference sequence). CDR3 loop: CASNRGPNEKLFF. The CDR3 region has the DNA TGTGCCAGTAACCGCGGCCCCAATGAAAAACTGTTTTTT. Together with reference TRBV19 and TRBJ1-4, the CDR3 gives the full variable domain: DGGITQSPKYLFRKEGQNVTLSCEQNLNHDAMYWYRQDPGQGLRLIYYSQIVNDFQKGDIAEGYSVSREKKESFPLTVTSAQKNPTAFYLCASNRGPNEKLFFGSGTQLSVL.

The chain links TRBV11-2 to TRBJ2-1, with TRBD2 matching over 8 bases. Trimming cost V 3 bases and J 9 bases; bases outside gene matches: 10. CDR1 is SGHAT and CDR2 is FQNNGV in the germline V gene. There are 15 residues in the CDR3. CDR3 sequence (DNA): TGTGCCAGCAGCTTGAGTAGCGGGAATTGGGTTGAGCAGTTCTTC. This translates into CASSLSSGNWVEQFF.

The rearrangement links TRBV5-6 to TRBJ1-4, with TRBD1 matching 8 bases. Germline CDR1 is SGHDT and CDR2 is YYEEEE. Trimming removed 0 bases from V and 7 bases from J; junction bases left unmatched: 8. This CDR3 is 16 amino acids long. The CDR3 sequence: CASSLAQGALPEKLFF. DNA of the CDR3: TGTGCCAGCAGCTTGGCCCAGGGGGCGCTTCCTGAAAAACTGTTTTTT.